This T cell receptor (beta chain) was obtained from a study of CD8+ T cells in alopecia areata. The CDR3 covers 11 residues. Germline V lookup: CDR1 PRHDT, CDR2 FYEKMQ (reference sequence). V lost 4 bases and J 8 bases, leaving 6 bases between the germline ends. Treatment here: oral pan-JAK inhibitor, 5-10 mg twice daily. The authors extracted RNA and reverse transcribed it into cDNA as the sequencing template. The assay was immunoSEQ multiplex PCR, and TCRdb's table has in-frame clones only and misses some. The table has approximately 210,000 clones, under 80% seen once. V usage is TRBV13 and J usage is TRBJ2-4; D is possibly TRBD1 (5 bases). The TCR originated in a human donor with alopecia areata. The sequencing here drew on CD4+ T cells sorted from blood, taken between weeks 49 and 50, from a patient treated with tofacitinib. CDR3 in amino acids: CASSSTDIQYF. CDR3 DNA: TGTGCCAGCAGCTCGACAGACATTCAGTACTTC.